This T cell receptor beta chain was sequenced in a study of OX40 agonist ivuxolimab in advanced cancers. Study-wide context: Averaging roughly 60 years in age, with a range of about 23 to 90, the cohort was about 85% male. Of the patients, three showed partial responses, one with hepatocellular carcinoma and two with cutaneous melanoma. Study outcomes and limitations: Partial responders receiving 0.1-3.0 mg/kg showed among the lowest clonal expansion. Fewer expanded clones were found on average in CD4+ than in CD8+ T cells.

CDR1 is SNHLY, CDR2 FYNNEI, per germline. V was cut by 3 bases and J by 0 bases, with 9 bases left in between. The CDR3 contains 15 residues. Details on this clone: Antigen unknown.

Repertoires were generated with immunoSEQ multiplex PCR, while TCRdb's copy carries only in-frame clones and drops some. The sample carries some 70,000 clones, about nine tenths recorded once. This clonotype was obtained from an adult with an advanced solid tumor such as melanoma, head and neck, liver or kidney cancer. The chain employs TRBV2 and TRBJ1-5; D is unclear. The source material was CD4+ or CD8+ T cells sorted from blood, sampled in a trial of the OX40 agonist ivuxolimab. The CDR3 bases are TGTGCCAGCAGTGATGGAGAGGGTAGCAATCAGCCCCAGCATTTT. Amino acids: CASSDGEGSNQPQHF. Supplemented by reference TRBV2 and TRBJ1-5, the full variable domain reads EPEVTQTPSHQVTQMGQEVILRCVPISNHLYFYWYRQILGQKVEFLVSFYNNEISEKSEIFDDQFSVERPDGSNFTLKIRSTKLEDSAMYFCASSDGEGSNQPQHFGDGTRLSIL.